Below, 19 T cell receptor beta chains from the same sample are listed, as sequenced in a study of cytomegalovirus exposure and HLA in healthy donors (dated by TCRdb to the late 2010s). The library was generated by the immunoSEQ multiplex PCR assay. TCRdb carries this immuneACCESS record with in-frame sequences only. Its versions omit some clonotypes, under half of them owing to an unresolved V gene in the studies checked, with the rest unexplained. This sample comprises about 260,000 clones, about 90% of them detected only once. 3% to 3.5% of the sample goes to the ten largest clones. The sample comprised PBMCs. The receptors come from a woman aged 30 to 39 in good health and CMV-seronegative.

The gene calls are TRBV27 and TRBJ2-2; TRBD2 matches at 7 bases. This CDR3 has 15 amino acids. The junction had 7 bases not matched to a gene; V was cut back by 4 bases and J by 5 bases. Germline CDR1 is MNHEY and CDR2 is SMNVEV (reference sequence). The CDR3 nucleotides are TGTGCCAGCAGTTGGAGAAGTAGCGGGACCGGGGAGCTGTTTTTT. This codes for CASSWRSSGTGELFF.

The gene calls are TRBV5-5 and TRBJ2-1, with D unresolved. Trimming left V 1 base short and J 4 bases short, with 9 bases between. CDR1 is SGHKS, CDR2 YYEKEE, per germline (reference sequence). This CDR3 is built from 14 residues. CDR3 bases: TGTGCCAGCAGCTTGCTAAACGGATACAATGAGCAGTTCTTC. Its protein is CASSLLNGYNEQFF.

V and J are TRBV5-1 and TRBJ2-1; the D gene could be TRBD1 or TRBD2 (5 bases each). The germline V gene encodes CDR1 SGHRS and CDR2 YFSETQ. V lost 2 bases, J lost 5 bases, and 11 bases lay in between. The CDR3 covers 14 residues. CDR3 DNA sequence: TGCGCCAGCAGCTTCGGGGACCGTAACAATGAGCAGTTCTTC. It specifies CASSFGDRNNEQFF. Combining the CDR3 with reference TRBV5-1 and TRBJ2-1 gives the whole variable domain KAGVTQTPRYLIKTRGQQVTLSCSPISGHRSVSWYQQTPGQGLQFLFEYFSETQRNKGNFPGRFSGRQFSNSRSEMNVSTLELGDSALYLCASSFGDRNNEQFFGPGTRLTVL.

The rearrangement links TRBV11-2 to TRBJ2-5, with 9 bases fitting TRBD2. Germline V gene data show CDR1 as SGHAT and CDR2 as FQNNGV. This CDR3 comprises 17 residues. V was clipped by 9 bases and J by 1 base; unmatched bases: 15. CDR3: CASVRGLLAGTQETQYF. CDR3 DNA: TGTGCCAGTGTCAGGGGTTTGCTAGCGGGGACCCAAGAGACCCAGTACTTC.

The CDR3 sequence is CASSIGISSYEQYF. The CDR3, as DNA: TGTGCCAGTAGTATTGGGATAAGCTCCTACGAGCAGTACTTC. V gene TRBV19 combines with J gene TRBJ2-7; D gene uncertain. CDR1 is LNHDA and CDR2 is SQIVND in the germline V gene (reference sequence). The V end was cut by 3 bases, the J end by 0 bases, with 9 bases between. The CDR3 spans 14 residues. Drawing the rest from reference TRBV19 and TRBJ2-7, the complete variable domain is DGGITQSPKYLFRKEGQNVTLSCEQNLNHDAMYWYRQDPGQGLRLIYYSQIVNDFQKGDIAEGYSVSREKKESFPLTVTSAQKNPTAFYLCASSIGISSYEQYFGPGTRLTVT.

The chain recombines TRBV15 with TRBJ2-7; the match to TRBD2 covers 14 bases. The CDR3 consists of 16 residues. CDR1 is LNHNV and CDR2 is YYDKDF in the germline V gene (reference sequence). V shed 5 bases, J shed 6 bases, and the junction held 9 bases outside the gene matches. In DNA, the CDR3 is TGTGCCACCAGCGGGACTAGCGGGAGCCGGGGTCGCGAGCAGTACTTC. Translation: CATSGTSGSRGREQYF.

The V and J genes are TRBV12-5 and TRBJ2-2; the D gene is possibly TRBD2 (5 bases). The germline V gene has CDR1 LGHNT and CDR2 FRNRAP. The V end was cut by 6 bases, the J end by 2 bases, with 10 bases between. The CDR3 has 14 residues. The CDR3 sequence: CASGPDYNTGELFF. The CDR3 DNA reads TGTGCTAGTGGCCCAGACTACAACACCGGGGAGCTGTTTTTT.

CDR3 coding DNA: TGTGCCAGCAGTCTAACACCGAGCTCCTACAATGAGCAGTTCTTC. Translating it yields CASSLTPSSYNEQFF. The chain links TRBV27 to TRBJ2-1; D uncertain. Germline CDR1 and CDR2: MNHEY and SMNVEV (reference sequence). The germline V and J ends were trimmed by 5 bases and 0 bases, with 11 bases remaining between them. The CDR3 loop spans 15 amino acids.

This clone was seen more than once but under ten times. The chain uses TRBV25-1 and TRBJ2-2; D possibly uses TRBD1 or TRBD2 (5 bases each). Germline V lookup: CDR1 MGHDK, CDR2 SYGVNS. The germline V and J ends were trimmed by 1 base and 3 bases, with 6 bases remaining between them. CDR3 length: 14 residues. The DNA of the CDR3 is TGTGCCAGCAGTGAATTGGGGGACACCGGGGAGCTGTTTTTT. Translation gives CASSELGDTGELFF.

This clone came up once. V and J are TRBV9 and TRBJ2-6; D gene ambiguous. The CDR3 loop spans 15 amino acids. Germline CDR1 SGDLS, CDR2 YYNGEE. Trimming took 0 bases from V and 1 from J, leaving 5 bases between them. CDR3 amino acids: CASSVAGSGANVLTF. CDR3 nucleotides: TGTGCCAGCAGCGTAGCTGGATCTGGGGCCAACGTCCTGACTTTC.

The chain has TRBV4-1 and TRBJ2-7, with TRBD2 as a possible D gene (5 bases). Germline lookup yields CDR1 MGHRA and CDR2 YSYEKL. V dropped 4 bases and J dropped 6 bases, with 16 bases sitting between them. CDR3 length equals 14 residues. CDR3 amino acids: CASSPPGPAGEQYF. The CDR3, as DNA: TGCGCCAGCAGCCCCCCCGGACCGGCGGGCGAGCAGTACTTC.

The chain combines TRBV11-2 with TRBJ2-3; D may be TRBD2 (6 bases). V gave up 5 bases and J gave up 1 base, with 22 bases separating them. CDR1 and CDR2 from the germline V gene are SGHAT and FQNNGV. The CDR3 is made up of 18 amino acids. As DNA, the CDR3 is TGTGCCAGCAGCCTCCTAGGTGGATGGGAGGTGGGCACAGATACGCAGTATTTT. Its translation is CASSLLGGWEVGTDTQYF.

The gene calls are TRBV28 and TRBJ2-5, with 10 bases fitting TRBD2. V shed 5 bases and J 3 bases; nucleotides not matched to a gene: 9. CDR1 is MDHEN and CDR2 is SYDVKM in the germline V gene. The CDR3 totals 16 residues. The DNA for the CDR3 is TGTGCCAGCAGTGCCCTCCTAGCGGGAGTTGAAGAGACCCAGTACTTC. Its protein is CASSALLAGVEETQYF.

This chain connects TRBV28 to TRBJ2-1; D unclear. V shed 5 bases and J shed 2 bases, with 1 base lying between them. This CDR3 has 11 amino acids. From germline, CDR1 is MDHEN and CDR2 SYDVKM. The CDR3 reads CASSPYNEQFF. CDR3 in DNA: TGTGCCAGCAGTCCCTACAATGAGCAGTTCTTC.

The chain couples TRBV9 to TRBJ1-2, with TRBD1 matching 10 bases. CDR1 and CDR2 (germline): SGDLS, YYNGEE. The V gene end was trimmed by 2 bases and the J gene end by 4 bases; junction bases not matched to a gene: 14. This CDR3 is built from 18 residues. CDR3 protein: CASSVGRVTGGQSYGYTF. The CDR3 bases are TGTGCCAGCAGCGTCGGAAGAGTGACAGGGGGCCAAAGCTATGGCTACACCTTC.

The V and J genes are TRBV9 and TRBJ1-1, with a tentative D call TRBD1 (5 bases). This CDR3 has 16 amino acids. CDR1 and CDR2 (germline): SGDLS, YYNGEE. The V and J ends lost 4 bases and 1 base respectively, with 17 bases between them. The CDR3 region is CASSPTQRGANTEAFF. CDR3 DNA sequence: TGTGCCAGCAGCCCCACGCAGAGGGGTGCGAACACTGAAGCTTTCTTT.

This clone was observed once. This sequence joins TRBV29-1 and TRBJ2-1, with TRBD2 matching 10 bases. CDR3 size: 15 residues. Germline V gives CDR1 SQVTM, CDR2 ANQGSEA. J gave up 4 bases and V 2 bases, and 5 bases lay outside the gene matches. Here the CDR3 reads CSVETLAGAYNEQFF. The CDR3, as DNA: TGCAGCGTTGAAACCCTAGCGGGAGCGTACAATGAGCAGTTCTTC.

This chain's CDR3 is CASSFGLAGGRTYEQYF. In DNA, the CDR3 is TGTGCCAGCAGCTTTGGACTAGCGGGAGGTCGAACCTACGAGCAGTACTTC. V and J are TRBV7-2 and TRBJ2-7; TRBD2 matches at 14 bases. Losses at the gene ends were 3 bases for V and 2 bases for J; bases not matched to a gene: 6. Per the germline V gene, CDR1 is SGHTA and CDR2 is FQGNSA. This CDR3 region has 17 residues. Supplemented by reference TRBV7-2 and TRBJ2-7, the full variable domain reads GAGVSQSPSNKVTEKGKDVELRCDPISGHTALYWYRQSLGQGLEFLIYFQGNSAPDKSGLPSDRFSAERTGGSVSTLTIQRTQQEDSAVYLCASSFGLAGGRTYEQYFGPGTRLTVT.

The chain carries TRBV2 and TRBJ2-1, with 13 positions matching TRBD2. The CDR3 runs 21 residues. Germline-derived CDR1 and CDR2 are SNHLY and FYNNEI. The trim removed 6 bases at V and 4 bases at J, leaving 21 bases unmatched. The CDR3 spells CASSENRPGTSGIERYNEQFF. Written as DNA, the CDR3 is TGTGCCAGCAGCGAGAATCGACCTGGGACTAGCGGGATAGAGAGGTACAATGAGCAGTTCTTC.